This TCR beta chain was documented in a study of CD8 T cells in Susac syndrome. RNA, at roughly 0.45 to 1 ug, was reverse transcribed with random hexamers. Amplification of TCR beta CDR3 used immunoSEQ multiplex PCR across 54 Vbeta and 13 Jbeta. TCRdb used MiXCR to reprocess the immunoSEQ multiplex PCR reads, holding one entry per CDR3 protein. Of about 300,000 distinct CDR3 sequences in the sample, around 91% were seen once. This CDR3 spans 13 amino acids. Germline CDR1 reads SGDLS; CDR2 reads YYNGEE. V was shortened by 1 base and J by 6 bases, with 10 bases between the two germline ends. The authors sequenced TCR beta from blood CD8+ and CD4+ T cells.

This clonotype was sampled from a human donor with multiple sclerosis. The sequenced sample consisted of CD8+ T cells from PBMCs. The chain is built from TRBV9 and TRBJ1-2; a weak D match, TRBD1 (6 bases). CDR3 DNA sequence: TGTGCCAGCAGCGTATCAGGGGATCATGGCTACACCTTC. Translation: CASSVSGDHGYTF.